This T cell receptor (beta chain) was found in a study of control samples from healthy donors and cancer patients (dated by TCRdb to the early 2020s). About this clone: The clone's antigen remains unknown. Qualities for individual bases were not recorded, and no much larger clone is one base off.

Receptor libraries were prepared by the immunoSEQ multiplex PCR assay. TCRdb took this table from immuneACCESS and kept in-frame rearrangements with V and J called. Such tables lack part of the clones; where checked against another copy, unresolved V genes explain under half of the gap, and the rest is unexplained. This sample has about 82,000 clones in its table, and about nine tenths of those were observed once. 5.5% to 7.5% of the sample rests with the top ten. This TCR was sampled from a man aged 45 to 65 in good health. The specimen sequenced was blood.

The CDR3 region: CASRGRDRDNSPLHF. At the DNA level, the sequence is TGTGCCAGCAGGGGGCGGGACAGGGATAATTCACCCCTCCACTTT. The chain joins TRBV6-6 to TRBJ1-6; 9 junctional bases match TRBD1. Here V drops 6 bases and J drops 5 bases, and the junction holds 5 bases not matched to any gene. The germline V gene (reference sequence) specifies MNHNY as CDR1 and SVGAGI as CDR2. CDR3 length: 15 amino acids, cysteine to phenylalanine. Only the CDR3 DNA is retained, 45 bases long and in frame from the first base.